This record covers a single T cell receptor (beta chain). The target antigen is unknown. Combined were second doses at about 4 or about 12 weeks. The repertoire was sequenced with immunoSEQ multiplex PCR; TCRdb's copy has only in-frame clones and lacks some. Of approximately 150,000 clones in the sample, roughly 92% were seen once. This CDR3 is 17 amino acids long. The data were obtained in a study of T cell responses to AZD1222 COVID-19 vaccine. Study outcomes and limitations: Mapped onto spike, vaccine-associated CD4 TCRs spanned it and were dominant at 160-218 and 743-854. Only a handful of people who got AZD1222 tested seropositive at baseline.

The receptor's source is an adult who received the AZD1222 COVID-19 vaccine. Sequencing was performed on peripheral blood, taken 28 days after the second AZD1222 dose. The chain couples TRBV21-1 to TRBJ1-1. TRBV21-1 is a pseudogene. As DNA, the CDR3 is TGTGCCAGCAGCAAAGCCCGTCAAAACCACACGGGCCTTGAAGCTTTCTTT. It encodes CASSKARQNHTGLEAFF.